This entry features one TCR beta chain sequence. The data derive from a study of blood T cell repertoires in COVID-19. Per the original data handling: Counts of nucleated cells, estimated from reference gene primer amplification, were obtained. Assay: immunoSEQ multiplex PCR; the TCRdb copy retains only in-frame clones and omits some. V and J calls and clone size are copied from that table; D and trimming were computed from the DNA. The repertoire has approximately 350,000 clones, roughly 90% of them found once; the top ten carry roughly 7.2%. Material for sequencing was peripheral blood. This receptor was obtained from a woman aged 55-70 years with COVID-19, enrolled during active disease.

The CDR3 spells CASSLERGQYNEQFF. The CDR3 region has the DNA TGTGCCAGCAGCTTAGAGCGGGGCCAATACAATGAGCAGTTCTTC. The rearrangement uses TRBV11-2 and TRBJ2-1; possibly TRBD2 for D (6 bases). Trimming took 0 bases from V and 4 from J, leaving 10 bases between them. The germline V gene encodes CDR1 SGHAT and CDR2 FQNNGV. CDR3 length: 15 residues.